These T cell receptor beta chains were read from a single sample in a study of blood T cell repertoires in COVID-19. Data came from immunoSEQ multiplex PCR; TCRdb stores just in-frame clones and leaves some out. The data hold 200,000 to 300,000 clones, with approximately 91% observed a single time. The sequenced sample was peripheral blood. These receptors were collected from a woman in her 30s with acute or convalescent COVID-19. Each CDR3 is given with its conserved first and last residue. Fields, in order: clone size, D gene, V gene, J gene, CDR3 protein, CDR3 DNA. D genes are given only for firm matches. Part of the rows lack a size; the others show once, few, many or a class for expanded clones.

once	TRBD2	TRBV29-1	TRBJ2-3	CSVLAGVGPTQYF	TGCAGCGTATTAGCGGGAGTGGGCCCTACGCAGTATTTT
once	TRBD2	TRBV15	TRBJ2-1	CATSRVGRAINEQFF	TGTGCCACCAGCAGAGTCGGGAGGGCCATTAATGAGCAGTTCTTC
-	TRBD2	TRBV6-5	TRBJ2-3	CASRTSGGTDTQYF	TGTGCCAGCAGGACTAGCGGAGGCACAGATACGCAGTATTTT
once	-	TRBV19	TRBJ1-1	CASSILRNTEAFF	TGTGCCAGTAGTATACTAAGGAACACTGAAGCTTTCTTT
-	TRBD2	TRBV27	TRBJ2-1	CASSLLPSGSKNEQFF	TGTGCCAGCAGTTTACTGCCTAGCGGGAGTAAGAATGAGCAGTTCTTC
-	-	TRBV13	TRBJ1-2	CASSRANYGYTF	TGTGCCAGCAGCCGAGCGAACTATGGCTACACCTTC
-	TRBD2	TRBV19	TRBJ2-1	CASSRLAVNEQFF	TGTGCCAGTAGTAGACTAGCAGTCAATGAGCAGTTCTTC
-	TRBD2	TRBV5-4	TRBJ2-3	CASSLGTSGRADTQYF	TGTGCCAGCAGCTTGGGGACTAGCGGGAGGGCAGATACGCAGTATTTT
-	-	TRBV6-5	TRBJ2-7	CASSYSSSANYEQYF	TGTGCCAGCAGTTACTCGTCTAGCGCAAACTACGAGCAGTACTTC
-	TRBD1	TRBV10-2	TRBJ2-7	CASSPRTGVTYEQYF	TGCGCCAGCAGCCCCCGGACAGGGGTAACCTACGAGCAGTACTTC
-	TRBD2	TRBV18	TRBJ2-1	CASSPGTSGEQFF	TGTGCCAGCTCACCGGGGACTAGCGGAGAGCAGTTCTTC
-	TRBD1	TRBV6-5	TRBJ2-1	CASSYPGGQGRGEQFF	TGTGCCAGCAGTTACCCCGGGGGACAGGGAAGAGGTGAGCAGTTCTTC
-	-	TRBV18	TRBJ2-3	CASSPPSPADTQYF	TGTGCCAGCTCACCACCGTCCCCGGCAGATACGCAGTATTTT
-	-	TRBV18	TRBJ2-5	CASSPDNQETQYF	TGTGCCAGCTCACCTGACAACCAAGAGACCCAGTACTTC
-	TRBD2	TRBV11-3	TRBJ2-7	CASSPGRWTSGRLGEQYF	TGTGCCAGCAGCCCCGGCAGGTGGACTAGCGGGAGACTTGGCGAGCAGTACTTC
-	-	TRBV30	TRBJ2-1	CAWIIRGVNEQFF	TGTGCCTGGATCATCAGGGGAGTCAATGAGCAGTTCTTC
-	TRBD1	TRBV29-1	TRBJ1-3	CSVAKTGTGGNTIYF	TGCAGCGTAGCAAAAACCGGGACAGGGGGAAACACCATATATTTT
-	TRBD2	TRBV29-1	TRBJ2-1	CSVPRGLARNEQFF	TGCAGCGTTCCCCGGGGACTAGCAAGGAATGAGCAGTTCTTC
-	-	TRBV19	TRBJ1-3	CASSISGTGNTIYF	TGTGCCAGTAGTATCTCAGGGACTGGAAACACCATATATTTT
-	TRBD2	TRBV18	TRBJ2-7	CASSRDRSGHDEQYF	TGTGCCAGCTCACGGGATCGTAGCGGGCATGACGAGCAGTACTTC
-	TRBD1	TRBV18	TRBJ2-7	CASSPDRGTYEQYF	TGTGCCAGCTCACCGGACAGGGGGACCTACGAGCAGTACTTC
many	TRBD2	TRBV11-3	TRBJ2-1	CASAESSGRGEQFF	TGTGCCAGCGCAGAATCTAGCGGGAGGGGTGAGCAGTTCTTC
-	-	TRBV14	TRBJ1-2	CASSQVSALGDGYTF	TGTGCCAGCAGCCAAGTTTCTGCCCTCGGGGATGGCTACACCTTC
-	TRBD2	TRBV19	TRBJ2-2	CASSKRTAGTSANTGELFF	TGTGCCAGTAGTAAGAGGACAGCAGGGACTAGCGCGAACACCGGGGAGCTGTTTTTT
few	-	TRBV5-5	TRBJ2-2	CASSQPFQPDRRNTGELFF	TGTGCCAGCAGCCAACCCTTCCAGCCCGACAGGCGAAACACCGGGGAGCTGTTTTTT
-	TRBD1	TRBV7-9	TRBJ2-7	CASRWGQQYEQYF	TGTGCCAGCAGGTGGGGACAGCAATACGAGCAGTACTTC
-	-	TRBV30	TRBJ1-2	CAWSSGGDGYTF	TGTGCCTGGAGTTCGGGGGGGGATGGCTACACCTTC
once	-	TRBV27	TRBJ2-3	CASSFGWQGTDTQYF	TGTGCCAGCAGTTTTGGATGGCAGGGCACAGATACGCAGTATTTT
-	TRBD2	TRBV29-1	TRBJ2-1	CSAGSGSSYNEQFF	TGCAGCGCAGGAAGCGGGAGCTCCTACAATGAGCAGTTCTTC
-	-	TRBV3-1/TRBV3-2	TRBJ1-5	CASSQGSRGGPQHF	TGTGCCAGCAGCCAAGGTTCTCGGGGTGGGCCCCAGCATTTT
-	-	TRBV7-2	TRBJ1-2	CASNRRDTTNYGYTF	TGTGCCAGCAACCGACGGGACACTACTAACTATGGCTACACCTTC
-	TRBD2	TRBV25-1	TRBJ2-1	CASSEGREGENEQFF	TGTGCCAGCAGTGAGGGGCGGGAGGGCGAAAATGAGCAGTTCTTC
-	-	TRBV7-9	TRBJ2-7	CASRGGDSYEQYF	TGTGCCAGCAGAGGGGGGGACTCCTACGAGCAGTACTTC